This TCR beta chain was obtained from a study of cytomegalovirus exposure and HLA in healthy donors (TCRdb year 2017). In the study overall: An earlier analysis of several hundred of the donors reported 276 Gb of sequence data and approximately 120 million unique TCR beta sequences obtained from approximately 180 million T cells. Across about 380 genotyped donors of the cohort, an average of approximately 200,000 unique TCR beta nucleotide sequences per donor were sequenced, and roughly 20% of those sequences were non-productive. In an earlier analysis of 500 to 650 of the donors, high-throughput TCR beta sequencing was used to judge whether each TCR beta V gene segment behaved as functional or pseudogenic. The genetic ancestry cluster associated with self-reported Caucasian donors included 81% of the 398 genotyped donors. The study aimed to test whether cataloging public T cell receptors could reveal signatures of past pathogen exposure. Donor age, sex, ethnicity and CMV serostatus were compiled alongside the repertoire data. The later analysis used no new phenotypic data to find candidate immune exposures, relying instead on TCR beta sequences and their occurrence across donors. In addition to the first cohort of 666 subjects, a separate validation cohort of 120 different subjects was used. The T cell repertoires of under 700 subjects were profiled by immunosequencing and related to cytomegalovirus serostatus. To predict cytomegalovirus infection status, the study brought together high-throughput TCR immunosequencing, statistical association of individual TCRs with disease status, and machine learning. Genome-wide SNP genotypes for about 65% of the 666 donors were used in a later genetic analysis, which treated that subset as a discovery cohort. A later analysis re-examined previously published TCR beta repertoires from over 500 donors and added high-resolution HLA genotyping to investigate patterns of TCR occurrence. Every discovery cohort repertoire had been produced on one sequencing platform. About 5 DR-DQ haplotypes were handled as single units for association and clustering, since linkage in the cohort was strong. HLA typing covered class I and class II loci at four-digit resolution. An early release covering about 600 HLA-typed donors comprised approximately 300 gigabases of sequencing data and around 86 million unique TCR sequences. The number of typed donors differed by locus: 629-630 for A, B, C, DRB1 and DQB1; some 540 for DQA1; some 590 for DPA1; and roughly 490 for DPB1.

Regarding this clone: Its antigen remains unidentified. No qualities accompany the bases; no much larger clone lies one base away.

From cysteine to phenylalanine, the CDR3 is 14 amino acids long. Here the CDR3 DNA is all that survives: 42 bases in frame from base 1. Trimming at the junction amounts to 3 bases on V and 3 bases on J, and the germline ends lie 13 bases apart. Based on the germline V gene, the CDR1 and CDR2 sequences are SQVTM and ANQGSEA. Library creation used the immunoSEQ multiplex PCR assay. For the multiplex PCR, a mixture combining 60 forward primers for TCR Vbeta segments and 13 reverse primers for TCR Jbeta segments was used. The CDR3 region of rearranged TCR beta genes was amplified from genomic DNA by a multiplex PCR assay. The amplified TCR beta libraries were sequenced on the Illumina HiSeq System as 87-base-pair reads. On the study's bioinformatics: A later analysis tallied roughly 78 million unique TCR beta chains across the approximately 670 repertoires, and approximately 11 million of those chains were shared by two or more donors. To remove PCR and sequencing errors, raw reads were error-corrected and collapsed into unique sequences using a nearest-neighbor algorithm that merged closely related sequences. V, D and J gene segments were assigned by aligning CDR3 sequences to IMGT reference sequences. Each retained sequence needed at least a six-nucleotide match to both a V gene segment and a J gene segment. Rearrangements were called productive when the CDR3 lacked stop codons and stayed in frame with V and J; all others were non-productive. CDR3 was defined according to IMGT convention as the region running from the second conserved V-encoded cysteine to the conserved J-encoded phenylalanine. Sequences without an unambiguous match to a single V gene segment were excluded from the earlier analysis of about 600 of the donors. In an earlier analysis of 450 to 750 of the donors, a V segment was called functional when productive rearrangements were above 56.7%, and segregating when the standard deviation between donors exceeded 5%. A statistical classification framework was developed to diagnose cytomegalovirus status using the catalog of TCR beta chain sequences. A later analysis assigned V and J genes by comparing TCR nucleotide sequences with IMGT/GENE-DB human TR gene sequences. The TCRdist pipeline was used in a later analysis to assign CDR3 sequences and most-parsimonious VDJ recombination scenarios. In a later analysis, each TCR beta chain was defined by its CDR3 amino acid sequence together with its V-gene family, and reads without a unique V-gene family were excluded. As a way to deal with suspected cross-contamination and a sequencing artifact, a later analysis dropped nearly 600 nucleotide sequences that were highly shared and had low generation probability. A later analysis calculated a clonal expansion index for each public chain from normalized within-repertoire ranks of inferred template counts. In a later analysis, generation probabilities were computed using a VDJ recombination model fitted to out-of-frame rearrangements, and the results were checked against IGoR. Hypergeometric tests were used in a later analysis to score TCR-TCR, TCR-HLA and TCR-CMV co-occurrence, with a repertoire-size bias correction applied to the TCR pairs. False discovery rates were estimated in a later analysis by permuting HLA or CMV assignments 20 times. In a later analysis, co-occurring TCRs were grouped using DBSCAN, with TCRdist sequence similarity added in when clustering inside HLA-allele-positive subsets. Repertoires with fewer than 30,000 or more than 120,000 public chains were left out of co-occurrence clustering, as were five repertoires with anomalous nucleotide sharing. Here the immuneACCESS table is served through TCRdb, limited to in-frame sequences with V and J called. Missing clones are a known gap in these copies; in checked studies unresolved V genes cover under half, and the rest lacks a known reason. The DNA was the basis for D and trimming; V, J and clone size are from that table. Within this sample are 100,000 to 150,000 clones, with about 80% of them counted one time only. Together, the top ten hold 3.6% of the sample.

The cohort was made up of around 720 healthy bone marrow donors. At the time of sampling, all cohort members were nominally healthy, though unrecorded immune exposures were likely present. The donor was CMV seropositive and was included in the group of 289 seropositive cohort members. Each donor provided a peripheral blood sample, and peripheral blood mononuclear cells were used for TCR beta sequencing. The Qiagen DNeasy Blood Extraction Kit was used to extract genomic DNA from the blood cell samples. On the study overall, not on this receptor specifically: Compared with equally common non-associated chains, HLA-associated TCR beta chains in a later analysis were more clonally expanded and had lower generation probabilities. A later analysis associated about 17,000 TCR beta sequences with specific HLA alleles at a false discovery rate of 0.05. The only immune exposure information available for the cohort was CMV serostatus. In an earlier analysis of some 500 of the donors, most TCR beta V segments appeared in productive rearrangements about 87% or about 30% of the time, broadly matching IMGT annotations. Three of the identified cytomegalovirus-associated TCR beta chains were confirmed in vitro to be specific for cytomegalovirus antigens. According to a later analysis, parvovirus B19, influenza, CMV and Epstein-Barr virus appeared linked to several top co-occurrence clusters. A later analysis found that TCR association rates varied across HLA loci, with DRB1 alleles showing the most associated TCRs and HLA-C alleles the fewest. Presence/absence analyses assumed roughly uniform sequencing depth across donors, an assumption that may not hold. In a later genetic analysis, fewer N-insertions in productive TCRs were reported among donors in an Asian-associated ancestry cluster than the roughly 700-donor mean. Because counts were too low, approximately 15 rarely observed V segments, including chromosome 9 orphons, were excluded from the earlier analysis of 587 of the donors. In both the original and validation cohorts, the classifier was reported to diagnose cytomegalovirus status with high specificity and sensitivity. It was suggested by the authors that the approach could potentially be generalized to other disease states and immunological phenotypes. The study gave a list of 150 to 200 TCR beta chains associated with cytomegalovirus. While some public TCRs were present in many individuals, most TCR sequences turned up only very rarely across donors. This cohort had only TCR beta chains sequenced, and the lack of alpha or paired-chain data limited which features could be detected. A later analysis found that most CMV-associated TCR beta chains appeared HLA-restricted, with HLA associations seemingly driven largely by CMV exposure. When HLA alleles, especially DR and DQ, strongly co-occurred, attributing TCR associations to individual alleles was difficult. A further reported finding was that TCR beta sequences accurately predicted the HLA-A and HLA-B alleles for most subjects in the first cohort. A later genetic analysis associated a missense DCLRE1C variant with V-gene and J-gene trimming of TCR beta chains, and an independent cohort replicated the association. Some IMGT-functional V segments, including TRBV6-2 and TRBV6-3, could not be told apart with the 87-base-pair reads, so those segments were excluded. Because some donors lacked HLA typing at each locus, the association tests relied only on the typed subset. Correlated functional status among segregating V segments might be attributable to linkage disequilibrium, but an unknown experimental factor could not be ruled out. A cluster of highly shared sequence variants was judged likely to represent a technical artifact of the sequencing pipeline.

What was sequenced was PBMCs. The origin of this receptor is a woman aged 40 to 50 in good health and CMV-seropositive. The chain is assembled from TRBV29-1 and TRBJ2-3, and perhaps TRBD1 as D gene, on 6 matching bases. CDR3 region: CSVDRGLETDTQYF. The bases read TGCAGCGTTGACAGGGGTCTAGAGACAGATACGCAGTATTTT.